The T cell receptor (beta chain) described here comes from a study of circulating and synovial CD4+ cells in juvenile arthritis. The study's findings and limits: Compared with bulk blood, circulating pathogenic-like lymphocytes shared substantially more CDR3 sequences with synovial T cells. These repertoires were less diverse than bulk blood CD4 repertoires.

Profiled with immunoSEQ multiplex PCR; TCRdb holds only in-frame clones, not every one. The sample lists about 33,000 clones; 90% to 95% were seen once. The V segment lost 5 bases and the J segment 11 bases; nucleotides outside the gene matches: 8. From germline, CDR1 is MNHEY and CDR2 SMNVEV (reference sequence). The CDR3 is 14 amino acids. Regarding this clone: Its antigen is not known.

This receptor was identified in a human donor with juvenile idiopathic arthritis. Sequenced sample: CD4+ T cells from blood. J is TRBJ1-4 and V is TRBV27; 10 nucleotides match TRBD1. This CDR3 is CASSVKGQGWKLFF. The DNA for the CDR3 is TGTGCCAGCAGTGTAAAGGGACAGGGGTGGAAACTGTTTTTT.